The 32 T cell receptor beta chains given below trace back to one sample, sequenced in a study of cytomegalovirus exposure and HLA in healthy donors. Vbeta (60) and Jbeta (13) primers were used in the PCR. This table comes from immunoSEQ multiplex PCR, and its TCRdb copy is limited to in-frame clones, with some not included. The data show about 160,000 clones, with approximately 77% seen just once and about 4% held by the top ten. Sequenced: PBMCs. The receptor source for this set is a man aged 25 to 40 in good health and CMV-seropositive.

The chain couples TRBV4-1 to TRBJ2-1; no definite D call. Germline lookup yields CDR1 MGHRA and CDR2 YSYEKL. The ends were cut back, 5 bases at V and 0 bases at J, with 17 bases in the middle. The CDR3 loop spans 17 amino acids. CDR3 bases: TGCGCCAGCAGCTTCTCTCCCCCCGAGAGCTCCTACAATGAGCAGTTCTTC. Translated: CASSFSPPESSYNEQFF.

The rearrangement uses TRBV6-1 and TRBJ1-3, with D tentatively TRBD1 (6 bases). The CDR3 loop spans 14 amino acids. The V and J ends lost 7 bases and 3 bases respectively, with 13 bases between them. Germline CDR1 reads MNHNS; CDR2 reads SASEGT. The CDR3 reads CASTEQGNGNTIYF. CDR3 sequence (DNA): TGTGCCAGCACAGAACAGGGTAATGGAAACACCATATATTTT.

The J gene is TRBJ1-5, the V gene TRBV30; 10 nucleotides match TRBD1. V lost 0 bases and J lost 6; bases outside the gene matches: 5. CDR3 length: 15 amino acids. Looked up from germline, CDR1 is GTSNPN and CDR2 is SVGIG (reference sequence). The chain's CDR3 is CAWSVRGQGRQPQHF. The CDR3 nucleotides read TGTGCCTGGAGTGTTAGGGGACAGGGGCGTCAGCCCCAGCATTTT.

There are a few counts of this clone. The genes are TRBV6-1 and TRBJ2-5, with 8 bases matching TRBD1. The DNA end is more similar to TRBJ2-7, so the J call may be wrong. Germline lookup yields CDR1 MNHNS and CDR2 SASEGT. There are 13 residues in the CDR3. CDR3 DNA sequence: TGTGCCAGCCAGGGACAGGAGACTAACGAGCAGTACTTC. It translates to CASQGQETNEQYF.

CDR3 coding DNA: TGCGCCAGCAGCCGCCTAGGAGGGTCAGCTGGAAACACCATATATTTT. Amino acids: CASSRLGGSAGNTIYF. The chain is built from TRBV4-1 and TRBJ1-3; D ambiguous. Germline CDR1 reads MGHRA; CDR2 reads YSYEKL. There are 16 residues in the CDR3. V lost 4 bases, J lost 2 bases, and 15 bases lay in between.

CDR3 coding DNA: TGCGCCAGCAGCCAAACCAGGGGCCCGAACACCGGGGAGCTGTTTTTT. Translation: CASSQTRGPNTGELFF. The V and J genes are TRBV4-1 and TRBJ2-2; D might be TRBD1 (6 bases). The CDR3 spans 16 residues. Per the germline V gene, CDR1 is MGHRA and CDR2 is YSYEKL. V lost 2 bases and J lost 0, with 10 bases in between.

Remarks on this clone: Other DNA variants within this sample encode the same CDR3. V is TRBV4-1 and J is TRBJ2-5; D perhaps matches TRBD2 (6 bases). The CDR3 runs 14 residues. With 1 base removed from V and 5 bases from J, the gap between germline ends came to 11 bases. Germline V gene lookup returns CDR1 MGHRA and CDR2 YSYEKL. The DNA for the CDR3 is TGCGCCAGCAGCCAAGTTGCGGGGCTGGAGACCCAGTACTTC. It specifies CASSQVAGLETQYF.

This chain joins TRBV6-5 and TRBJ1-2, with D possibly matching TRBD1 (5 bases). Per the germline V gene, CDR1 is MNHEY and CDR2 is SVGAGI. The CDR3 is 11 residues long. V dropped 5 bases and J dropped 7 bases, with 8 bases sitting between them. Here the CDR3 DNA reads TGTGCCAGCAGTCAGGGCCGTGGCTACACCTTC. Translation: CASSQGRGYTF.

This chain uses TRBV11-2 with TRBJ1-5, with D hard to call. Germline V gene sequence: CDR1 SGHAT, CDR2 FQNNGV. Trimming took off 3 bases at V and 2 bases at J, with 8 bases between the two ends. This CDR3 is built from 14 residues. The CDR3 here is CASSLGNGNQPQHF. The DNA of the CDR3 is TGTGCCAGCAGCTTGGGCAATGGCAATCAGCCCCAGCATTTT.

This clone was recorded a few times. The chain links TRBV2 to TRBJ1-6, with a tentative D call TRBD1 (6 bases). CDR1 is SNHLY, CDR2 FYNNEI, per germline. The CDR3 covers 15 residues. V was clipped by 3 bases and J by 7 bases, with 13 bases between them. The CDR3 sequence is CASSERGARNSPLHF. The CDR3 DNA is TGTGCCAGCAGTGAGCGGGGGGCGAGAAATTCACCCCTCCACTTT.

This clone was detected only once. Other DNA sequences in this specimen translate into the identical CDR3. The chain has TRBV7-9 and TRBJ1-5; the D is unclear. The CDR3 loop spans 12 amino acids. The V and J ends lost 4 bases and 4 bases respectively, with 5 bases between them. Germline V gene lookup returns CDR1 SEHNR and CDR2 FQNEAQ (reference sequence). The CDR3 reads CASSSLNQPQHF. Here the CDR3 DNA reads TGTGCCAGCAGCTCCCTGAATCAGCCCCAGCATTTT.

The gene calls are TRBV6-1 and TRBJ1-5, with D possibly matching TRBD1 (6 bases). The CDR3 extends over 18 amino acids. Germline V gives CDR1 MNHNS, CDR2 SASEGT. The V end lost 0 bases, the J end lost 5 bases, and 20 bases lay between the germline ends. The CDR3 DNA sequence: TGTGCCAGCAGTGAAGCGCCTCCGGTACAGGGCGGGTATCAGCCCCAGCATTTT. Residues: CASSEAPPVQGGYQPQHF.

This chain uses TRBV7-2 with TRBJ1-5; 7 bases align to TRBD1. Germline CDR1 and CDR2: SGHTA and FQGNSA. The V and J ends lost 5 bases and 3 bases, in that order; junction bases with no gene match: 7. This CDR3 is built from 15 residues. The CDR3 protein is CASSPRGSDNQPQHF. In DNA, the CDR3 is TGTGCCAGCAGCCCCAGGGGGAGTGACAATCAGCCCCAGCATTTT.

CDR3 loop: CAWSPGQGVETQYF. For the CDR3, the DNA is TGTGCCTGGAGTCCCGGACAGGGCGTGGAGACCCAGTACTTC. The chain recombines TRBV30 with TRBJ2-5; 8 bases fit TRBD1. The CDR3 runs 14 residues. V was pared by 2 bases and J by 5 bases, with 7 bases of the junction left unmatched. Germline loops: CDR1 GTSNPN, CDR2 SVGIG (reference sequence). Using reference TRBV30 and TRBJ2-5 for the parts outside the CDR3, the full variable domain is SQTIHQWPATLVQPVGSPLSLECTVEGTSNPNLYWYRQAAGRGLQLLFYSVGIGQISSEVPQNLSASRPQDRQFILSSKKLLLSDSGFYLCAWSPGQGVETQYFGPGTRLLVL.

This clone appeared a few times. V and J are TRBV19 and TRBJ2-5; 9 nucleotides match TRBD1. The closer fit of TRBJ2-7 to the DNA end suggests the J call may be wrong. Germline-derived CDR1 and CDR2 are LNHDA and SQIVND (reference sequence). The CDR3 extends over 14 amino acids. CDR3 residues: CASSPGTGSYEQYF. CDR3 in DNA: TGTGCCAGTAGTCCCGGGACAGGGTCTTACGAGCAGTACTTC.

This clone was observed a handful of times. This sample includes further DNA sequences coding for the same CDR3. This CDR3 is CASSPGQGGYEQYF. CDR3 DNA: TGTGCCAGCAGCCCAGGACAGGGGGGGTACGAGCAGTACTTC. The J gene is TRBJ2-7, the V gene TRBV9, with TRBD1 matching over 10 bases. Germline CDR1 is SGDLS and CDR2 is YYNGEE. J was trimmed by 4 bases and V by 4 bases; bases with no gene match: 5. The CDR3 is 14 residues long.

DNA of the CDR3: TGTGCCAGCAGCCTCTACGGGACAGCAGCCTACAATGAGCAGTTCTTC. Residues: CASSLYGTAAYNEQFF. The V call is TRBV13, the J call TRBJ2-1; TRBD1 matches 7 bases. This CDR3 has 16 amino acids. Germline values: CDR1 PRHDT, CDR2 FYEKMQ (reference sequence). V lost 5 bases, J lost 2 bases, and 9 bases stayed unmatched.

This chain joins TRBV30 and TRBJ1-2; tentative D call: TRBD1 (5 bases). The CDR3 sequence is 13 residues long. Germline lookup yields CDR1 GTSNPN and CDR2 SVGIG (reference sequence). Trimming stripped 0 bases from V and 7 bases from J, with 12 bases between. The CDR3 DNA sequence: TGTGCCTGGAGTGTACTGGAAGGGGTTGGCTACACCTTC. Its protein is CAWSVLEGVGYTF.

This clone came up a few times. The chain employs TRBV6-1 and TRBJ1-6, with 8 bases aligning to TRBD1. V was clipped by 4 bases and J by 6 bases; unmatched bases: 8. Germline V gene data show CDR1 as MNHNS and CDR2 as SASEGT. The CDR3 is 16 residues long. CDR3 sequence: CASSGGDRRSNSPLHF. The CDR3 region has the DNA TGTGCCAGCAGTGGAGGGGACAGGCGATCTAATTCACCCCTCCACTTT.

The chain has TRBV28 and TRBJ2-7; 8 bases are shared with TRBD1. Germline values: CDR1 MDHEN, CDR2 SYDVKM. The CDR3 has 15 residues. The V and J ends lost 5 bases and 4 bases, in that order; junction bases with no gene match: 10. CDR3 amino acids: CASSTLGQGRYEQYF. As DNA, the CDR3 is TGTGCCAGCAGTACCTTAGGACAGGGTCGGTACGAGCAGTACTTC.

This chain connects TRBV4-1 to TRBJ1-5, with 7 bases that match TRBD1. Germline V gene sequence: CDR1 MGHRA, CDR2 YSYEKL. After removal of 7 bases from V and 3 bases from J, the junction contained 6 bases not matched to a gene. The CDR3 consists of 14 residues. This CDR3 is CASKATGDNQPQHF. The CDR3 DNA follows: TGCGCCAGCAAGGCAACAGGGGACAATCAGCCCCAGCATTTT.

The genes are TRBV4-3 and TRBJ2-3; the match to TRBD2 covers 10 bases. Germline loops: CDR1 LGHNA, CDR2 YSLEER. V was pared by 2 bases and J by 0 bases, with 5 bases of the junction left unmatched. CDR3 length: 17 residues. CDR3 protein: CASSQPLAGASTDTQYF. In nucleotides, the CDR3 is TGCGCCAGCAGCCAACCTCTAGCGGGGGCTAGCACAGATACGCAGTATTTT.

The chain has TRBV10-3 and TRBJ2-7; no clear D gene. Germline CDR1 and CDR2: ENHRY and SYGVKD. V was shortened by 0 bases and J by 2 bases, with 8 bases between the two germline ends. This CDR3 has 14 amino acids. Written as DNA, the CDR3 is TGTGCCATCAGTGAGTCGTCAGGTCCCTACGAGCAGTACTTC. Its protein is CAISESSGPYEQYF.

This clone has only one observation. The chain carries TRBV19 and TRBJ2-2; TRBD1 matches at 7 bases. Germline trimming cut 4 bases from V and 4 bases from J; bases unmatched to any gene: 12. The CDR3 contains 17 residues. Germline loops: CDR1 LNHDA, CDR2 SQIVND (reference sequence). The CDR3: CASSNPMTGKGTGELFF. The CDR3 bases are TGTGCCAGTAGTAACCCAATGACAGGGAAGGGCACCGGGGAGCTGTTTTTT.

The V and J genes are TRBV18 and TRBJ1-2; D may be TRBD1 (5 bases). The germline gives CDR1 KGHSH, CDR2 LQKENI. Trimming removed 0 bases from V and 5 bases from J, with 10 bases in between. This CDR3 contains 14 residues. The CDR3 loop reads CASSPPVSGYGYTF. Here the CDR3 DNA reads TGTGCCAGCTCACCACCGGTTTCAGGGTATGGCTACACCTTC.

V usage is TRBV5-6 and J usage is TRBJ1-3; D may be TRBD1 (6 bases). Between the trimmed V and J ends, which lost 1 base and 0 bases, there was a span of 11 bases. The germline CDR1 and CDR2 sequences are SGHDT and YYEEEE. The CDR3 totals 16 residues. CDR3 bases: TGTGCCAGCAGCTTGTTGGCAGGGGCCTCTGGAAACACCATATATTTT. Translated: CASSLLAGASGNTIYF.

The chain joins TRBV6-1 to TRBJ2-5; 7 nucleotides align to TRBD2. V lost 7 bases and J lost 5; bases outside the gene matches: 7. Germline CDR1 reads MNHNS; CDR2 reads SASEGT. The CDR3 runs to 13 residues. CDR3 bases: TGTGCCAGCACCCAGACTAGCTGGGAGACCCAGTACTTC. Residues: CASTQTSWETQYF.

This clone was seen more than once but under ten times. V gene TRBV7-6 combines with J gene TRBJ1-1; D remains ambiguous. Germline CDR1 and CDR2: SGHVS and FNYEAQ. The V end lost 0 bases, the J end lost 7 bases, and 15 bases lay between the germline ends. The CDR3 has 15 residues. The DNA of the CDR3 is TGTGCCAGCAGCTTAGCGGTCGGCCCACTACGTGAAGCTTTCTTT. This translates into CASSLAVGPLREAFF. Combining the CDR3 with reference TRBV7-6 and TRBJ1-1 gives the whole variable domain GAGVSQSPRYKVTKRGQDVALRCDPISGHVSLYWYRQALGQGPEFLTYFNYEAQQDKSGLPNDRFSAERPEGSISTLTIQRTEQRDSAMYRCASSLAVGPLREAFFGQGTRLTVV.

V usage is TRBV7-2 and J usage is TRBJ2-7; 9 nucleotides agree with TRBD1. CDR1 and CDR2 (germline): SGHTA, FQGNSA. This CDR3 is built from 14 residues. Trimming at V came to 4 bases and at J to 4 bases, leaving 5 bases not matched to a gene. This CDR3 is CASSSGTGFYEQYF. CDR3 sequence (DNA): TGTGCCAGCAGCTCCGGGACAGGGTTTTACGAGCAGTACTTC.

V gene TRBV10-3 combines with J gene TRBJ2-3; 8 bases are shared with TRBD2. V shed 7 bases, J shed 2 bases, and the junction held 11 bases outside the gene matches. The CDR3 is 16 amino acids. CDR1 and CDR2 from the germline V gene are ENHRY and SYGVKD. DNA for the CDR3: TGTGCCATCACCGGGCGAGCGGGGGACCCCACAGATACGCAGTATTTT. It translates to CAITGRAGDPTDTQYF.

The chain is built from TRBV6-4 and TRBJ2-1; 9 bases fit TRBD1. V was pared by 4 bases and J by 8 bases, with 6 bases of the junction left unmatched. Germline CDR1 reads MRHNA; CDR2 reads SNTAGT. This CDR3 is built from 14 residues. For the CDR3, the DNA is TGTGCCAGCAGTGGGACAGGGGAGTGGGATGAGCAGTTCTTC. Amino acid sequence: CASSGTGEWDEQFF.

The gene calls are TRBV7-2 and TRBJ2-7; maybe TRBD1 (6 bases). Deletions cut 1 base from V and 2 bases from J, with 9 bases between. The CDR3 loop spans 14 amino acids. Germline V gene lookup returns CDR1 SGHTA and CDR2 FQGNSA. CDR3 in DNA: TGTGCCAGCAGCTTAGGGACAGATACCTACGAGCAGTACTTC. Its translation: CASSLGTDTYEQYF. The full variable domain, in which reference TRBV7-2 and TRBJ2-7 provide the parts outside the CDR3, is GAGVSQSPSNKVTEKGKDVELRCDPISGHTALYWYRQSLGQGLEFLIYFQGNSAPDKSGLPSDRFSAERTGGSVSTLTIQRTQQEDSAVYLCASSLGTDTYEQYFGPGTRLTVT.